This T cell receptor (beta chain) comes out of a study of cytomegalovirus exposure and HLA in healthy donors. Study findings and constraints: The likely explanation for a cluster of highly shared sequence variants was sequencing artifact. As a later analysis showed, several of the most significant clusters appeared to be linked to common viral pathogens.

About this clone: Its antigen is currently unknown.

PCR amplification relied on 60 Vbeta primers (plus 13 Jbeta primers). Repertoires were generated with immunoSEQ multiplex PCR, while TCRdb's copy carries only in-frame clones and drops some. The sample shows approximately 160,000 clones, 65% to 80% of them seen only once. This CDR3 region has 13 residues. V lost 7 bases and J 5 bases, leaving 17 bases between the germline ends. CDR1 and CDR2 from the germline V gene are SQVTM and ANQGSEA. The sequence was collected from a woman in her 30s in good health and CMV-seronegative. Input material: PBMCs. The gene calls are TRBV29-1 and TRBJ1-1; a weak D match, TRBD1 (6 bases). CDR3 coding DNA: TGCAGCGGGGCCGGGGGGGCGGGTACTGAAGCTTTCTTT. Translated: CSGAGGAGTEAFF.